This TCR beta chain came from a study of blood T cells in healthy people across ages. In this sample, this clonotype turned up many times. Alongside a J-beta primer mix, a sample-barcoded 5' primer served in a second PCR lasting about 7 to 12 cycles. One entry per CDR3 protein, called by TCRdb with MiXCR from the 5' RACE reads. The sample consists of 1.5 million to 2 million distinct CDR3 sequences, around 42% of them appearing once. The CDR3 spans 15 residues. Germline loops: CDR1 MNHEY, CDR2 SMNVEV (reference sequence). The ends were cut back, 6 bases at V and 2 bases at J, with 15 bases in the middle.

This clonotype originated in a human donor in good health. V gene TRBV27 combines with J gene TRBJ2-3, with a possible D match to TRBD2 (5 bases). Sequencing was performed on blood. CDR3 in DNA: TGTGCCAGCAGCCCGGACTTCCTATTCACAGATACGCAGTATTTT. Translated, it gives CASSPDFLFTDTQYF.